This T cell receptor (beta chain) was identified in a study of Ad26.COV2.S vaccination and SARS-CoV-2 variants. The wider study: In the COV1001 trial, the donor was in the Ad26.COV2.S arm. Dosing was one shot or two shots 56 days apart. General study points: Placebo recipients trailed vaccine recipients in spike-specific TCR breadth.

Treatment: around 19 received Ad26.COV2.S at low or high dose, single or two shots; 5 received placebo; per-sample allocation not given. It was on day 63 after the first vaccine or placebo injection that samples were taken. The CDR3 has 15 amino acids. Per germline, CDR1 SGHRS and CDR2 YFSETQ. V lost 1 base and J 1 base, leaving 11 bases between the germline ends. Data came from immunoSEQ multiplex PCR; TCRdb stores just in-frame clones and leaves some out. The table lists around 300,000 clones, 90% of them singletons. There are a few counts of this clone. What it binds is unknown. The TCR was taken from a person aged 18 to 59 who received the Ad26.COV2.S COVID-19 vaccine or a placebo. Sequencing was performed on peripheral blood, taken in a trial of Ad26.COV2.S vaccine versus placebo. The gene calls are TRBV5-1 and TRBJ1-1; D not resolved. The CDR3 here is CASSLNLQTNTEAFF. The CDR3 DNA sequence: TGCGCCAGCAGCTTGAATCTCCAAACGAACACTGAAGCTTTCTTT.